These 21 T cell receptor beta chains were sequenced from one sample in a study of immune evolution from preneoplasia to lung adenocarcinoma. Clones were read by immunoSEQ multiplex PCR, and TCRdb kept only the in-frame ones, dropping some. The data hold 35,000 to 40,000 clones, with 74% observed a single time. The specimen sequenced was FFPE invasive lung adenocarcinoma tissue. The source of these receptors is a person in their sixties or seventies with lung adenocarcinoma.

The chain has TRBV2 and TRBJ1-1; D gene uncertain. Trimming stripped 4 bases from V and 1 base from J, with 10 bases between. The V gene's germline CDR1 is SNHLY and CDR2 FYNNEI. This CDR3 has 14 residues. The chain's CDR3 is CASSARTTNTEAFF. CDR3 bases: TGTGCCAGCAGTGCAAGGACGACGAACACTGAAGCTTTCTTT. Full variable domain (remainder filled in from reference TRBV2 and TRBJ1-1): EPEVTQTPSHQVTQMGQEVILRCVPISNHLYFYWYRQILGQKVEFLVSFYNNEISEKSEIFDDQFSVERPDGSNFTLKIRSTKLEDSAMYFCASSARTTNTEAFFGQGTRLTVV.

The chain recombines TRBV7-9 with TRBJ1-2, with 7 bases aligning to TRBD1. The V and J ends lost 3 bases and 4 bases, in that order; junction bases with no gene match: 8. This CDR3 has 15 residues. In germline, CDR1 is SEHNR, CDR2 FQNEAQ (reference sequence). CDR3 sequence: CASSFGTGEGYGYTF. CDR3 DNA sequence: TGTGCCAGCAGCTTCGGCACAGGGGAGGGCTATGGCTACACCTTC.

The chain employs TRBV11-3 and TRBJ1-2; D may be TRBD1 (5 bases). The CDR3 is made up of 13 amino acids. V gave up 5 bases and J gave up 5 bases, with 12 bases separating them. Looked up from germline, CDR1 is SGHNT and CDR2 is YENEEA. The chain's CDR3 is CASSPGPLYGYTF. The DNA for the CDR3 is TGTGCCAGCAGCCCAGGGCCCCTGTATGGCTACACCTTC.

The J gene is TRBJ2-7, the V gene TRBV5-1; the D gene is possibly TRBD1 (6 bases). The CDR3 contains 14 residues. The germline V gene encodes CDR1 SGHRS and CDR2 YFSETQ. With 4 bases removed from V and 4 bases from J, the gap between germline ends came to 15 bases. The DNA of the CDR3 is TGCGCCAGCAGCCGAGGGGGTTGGGAATACGAGCAGTACTTC. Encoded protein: CASSRGGWEYEQYF.

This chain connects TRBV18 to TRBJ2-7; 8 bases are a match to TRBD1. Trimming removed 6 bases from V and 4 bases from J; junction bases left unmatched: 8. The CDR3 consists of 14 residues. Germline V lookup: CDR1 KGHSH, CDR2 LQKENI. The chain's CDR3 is CASSLDRGKYEQYF. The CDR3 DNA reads TGTGCCAGCTCCCTCGACAGGGGTAAATACGAGCAGTACTTC.

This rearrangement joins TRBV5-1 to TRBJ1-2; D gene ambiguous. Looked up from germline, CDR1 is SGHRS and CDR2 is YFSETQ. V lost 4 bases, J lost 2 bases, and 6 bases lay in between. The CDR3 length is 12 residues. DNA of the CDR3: TGCGCCAGCAGCACCGAGAACTATGGCTACACCTTC. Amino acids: CASSTENYGYTF. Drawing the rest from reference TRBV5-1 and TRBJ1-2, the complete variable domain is KAGVTQTPRYLIKTRGQQVTLSCSPISGHRSVSWYQQTPGQGLQFLFEYFSETQRNKGNFPGRFSGRQFSNSRSEMNVSTLELGDSALYLCASSTENYGYTFGSGTRLTVV.

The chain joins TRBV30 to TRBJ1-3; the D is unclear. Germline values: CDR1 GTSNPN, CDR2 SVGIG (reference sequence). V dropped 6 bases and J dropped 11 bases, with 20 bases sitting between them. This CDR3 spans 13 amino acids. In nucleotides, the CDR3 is TGTGCCTGTGAGAGGGCCCCTCGCACTGCCATATATTTT. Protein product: CACERAPRTAIYF.

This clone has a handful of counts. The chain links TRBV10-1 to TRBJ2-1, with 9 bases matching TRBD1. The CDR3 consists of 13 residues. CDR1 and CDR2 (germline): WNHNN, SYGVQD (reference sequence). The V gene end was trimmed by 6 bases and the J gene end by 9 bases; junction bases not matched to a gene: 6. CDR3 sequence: CASSLQGASEQFF. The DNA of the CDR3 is TGCGCCAGCAGCTTACAGGGGGCTAGTGAGCAGTTCTTC.

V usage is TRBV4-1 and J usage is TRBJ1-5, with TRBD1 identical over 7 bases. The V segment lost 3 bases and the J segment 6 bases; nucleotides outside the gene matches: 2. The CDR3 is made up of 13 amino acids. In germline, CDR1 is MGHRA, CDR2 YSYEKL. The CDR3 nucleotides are TGCGCCAGCAGCCAGAACAGGGGTCAGCCCCAGCATTTT. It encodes CASSQNRGQPQHF.

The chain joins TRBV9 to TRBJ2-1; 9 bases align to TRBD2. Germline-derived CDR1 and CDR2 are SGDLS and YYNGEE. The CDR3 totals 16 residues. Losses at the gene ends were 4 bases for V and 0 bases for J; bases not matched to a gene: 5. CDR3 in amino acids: CASSPSAGGSYNEQFF. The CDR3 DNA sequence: TGTGCCAGCAGCCCATCAGCGGGAGGCTCCTACAATGAGCAGTTCTTC.

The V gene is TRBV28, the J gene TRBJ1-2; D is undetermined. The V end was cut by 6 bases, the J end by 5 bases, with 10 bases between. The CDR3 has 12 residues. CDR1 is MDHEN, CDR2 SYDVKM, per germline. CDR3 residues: CASSSVRYGYTF. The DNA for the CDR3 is TGTGCCAGCAGCTCCGTGCGATATGGCTACACCTTC.

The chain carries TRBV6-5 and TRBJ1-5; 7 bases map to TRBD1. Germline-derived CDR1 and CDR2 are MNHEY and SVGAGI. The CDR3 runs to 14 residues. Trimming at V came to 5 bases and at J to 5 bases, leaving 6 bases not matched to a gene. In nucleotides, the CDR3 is TGTGCCAGCAGTCTAGGGGGCTTAGATCAGCCCCAGCATTTT. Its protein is CASSLGGLDQPQHF.

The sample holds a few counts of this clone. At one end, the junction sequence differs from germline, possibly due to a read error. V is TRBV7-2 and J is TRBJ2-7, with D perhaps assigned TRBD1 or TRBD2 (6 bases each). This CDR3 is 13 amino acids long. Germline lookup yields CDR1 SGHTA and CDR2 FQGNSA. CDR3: CASSLERGAGSHF. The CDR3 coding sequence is TGTGCCAGCAGCTTAGAGAGGGGGGCAGGGTCGCACTTC.

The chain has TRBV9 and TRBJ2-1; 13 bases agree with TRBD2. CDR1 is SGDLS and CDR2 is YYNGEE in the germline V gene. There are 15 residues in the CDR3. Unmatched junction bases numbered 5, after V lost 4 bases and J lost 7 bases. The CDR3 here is CASSMTSGRTNEQFF. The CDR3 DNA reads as TGTGCCAGCAGCATGACTAGCGGGAGGACTAATGAGCAGTTCTTC.

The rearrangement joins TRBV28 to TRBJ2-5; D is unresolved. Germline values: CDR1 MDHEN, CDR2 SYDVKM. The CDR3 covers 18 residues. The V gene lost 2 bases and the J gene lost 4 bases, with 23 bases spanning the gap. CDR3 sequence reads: CASSLGKAALTLGETQYF. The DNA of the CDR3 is TGTGCCAGCAGTTTAGGGAAAGCAGCCCTGACCTTAGGAGAGACCCAGTACTTC.

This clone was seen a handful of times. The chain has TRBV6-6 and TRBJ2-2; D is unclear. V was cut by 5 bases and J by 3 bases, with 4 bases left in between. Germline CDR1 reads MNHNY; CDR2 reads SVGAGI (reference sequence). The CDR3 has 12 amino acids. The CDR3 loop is CASSPYTGELFF. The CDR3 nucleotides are TGTGCCAGCAGTCCCTACACCGGGGAGCTGTTTTTT.

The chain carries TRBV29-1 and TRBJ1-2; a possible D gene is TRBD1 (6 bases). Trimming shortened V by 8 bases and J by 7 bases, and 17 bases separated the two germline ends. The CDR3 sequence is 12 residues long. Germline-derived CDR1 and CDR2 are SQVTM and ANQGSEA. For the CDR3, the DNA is TGCAGCTTCTACAGGGAGGAGGGTGGCTACACCTTC. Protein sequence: CSFYREEGGYTF.

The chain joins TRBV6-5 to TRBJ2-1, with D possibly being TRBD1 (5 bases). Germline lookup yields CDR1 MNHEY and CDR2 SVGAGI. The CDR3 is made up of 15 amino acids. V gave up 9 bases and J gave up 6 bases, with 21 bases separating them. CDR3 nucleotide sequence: TGTGCCAGAAACCATGCAGGGCTTTTATGCAATGAGCAGTTCTTC. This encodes CARNHAGLLCNEQFF.

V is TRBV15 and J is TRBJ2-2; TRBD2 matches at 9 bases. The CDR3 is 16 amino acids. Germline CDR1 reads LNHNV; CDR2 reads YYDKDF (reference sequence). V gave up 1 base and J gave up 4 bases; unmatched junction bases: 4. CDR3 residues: CATSRGLAGITGELFF. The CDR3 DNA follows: TGTGCCACCAGCAGAGGGCTAGCGGGAATCACCGGGGAGCTGTTTTTT.

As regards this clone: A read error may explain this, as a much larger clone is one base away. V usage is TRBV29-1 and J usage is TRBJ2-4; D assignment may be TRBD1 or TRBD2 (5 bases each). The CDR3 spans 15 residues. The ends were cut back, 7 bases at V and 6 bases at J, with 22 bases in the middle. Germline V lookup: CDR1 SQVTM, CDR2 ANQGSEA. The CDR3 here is CSGSPSSGAGNIQYF. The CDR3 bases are TGCAGCGGGAGCCCTTCCTCCGGGGCTGGAAACATTCAGTACTTC.

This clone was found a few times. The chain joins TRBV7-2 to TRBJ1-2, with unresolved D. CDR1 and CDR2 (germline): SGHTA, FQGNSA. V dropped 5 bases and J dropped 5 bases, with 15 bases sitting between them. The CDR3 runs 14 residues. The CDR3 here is CASSLDSSRYGYTF. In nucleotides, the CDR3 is TGTGCCAGCAGCCTGGACTCTTCACGGTATGGCTACACCTTC.